What follows describes a single TCR beta chain. Germline CDR1 is MDHEN and CDR2 is SYDVKM. V was trimmed by 6 bases and J by 4 bases, leaving 12 bases between them. This CDR3 spans 13 amino acids. The entry originates in a study of shared T cell receptors in the human thymus. Only in-frame clones appear in the TCRdb table, and some are missing; sequencing was by immunoSEQ multiplex PCR. The sample shows hundreds of thousands of clones, around 87% of them seen only once. These sequences were also reported in another study, on human thymus T cells. That paper notes: Donors were healthy Finnish babies undergoing corrective operations for congenital heart defects. An apparent bias in V and J gene usage was seen in thymic and blood repertoires.

The rearrangement links TRBV28 to TRBJ1-2; D is perhaps TRBD1 (5 bases). The sequenced sample consisted of thymocytes. This TCR derives from a boy younger than two with a congenital heart defect. CDR3 protein: CASSLDRSYGYTF. CDR3 nucleotide sequence: TGTGCCAGCAGCCTAGACAGATCCTATGGCTACACCTTC.